This T cell receptor (beta chain) was identified during a study of blood T cell repertoires in COVID-19. Study-level background: The study drew acute and convalescent COVID-19 samples from the United States, Italy and Spain. In each case, the material was cDNA or gDNA derived from T cells, B-cell-depleted T cells, or PBMCs.

Original analysis: The authors estimated nucleated cell counts from reference gene primer amplification. The repertoire was sequenced with immunoSEQ multiplex PCR; TCRdb's copy has only in-frame clones and lacks some. Clonal size and the V and J genes are those of that table, whereas D and trimming came from the DNA. The sample has 150,000 or so clones, approximately 90% seen once. Germline V gene sequence: CDR1 KGHSH, CDR2 LQKENI. This CDR3 contains 18 residues. The ends lost 1 base at V and 0 bases at J; junction bases unmatched: 6. The chain recombines TRBV18 with TRBJ2-6; TRBD2 matches at 7 bases. The source of this sequence is a woman aged 40 to 50 with acute or convalescent COVID-19. The material sequenced was peripheral blood. CDR3 sequence reads: CASSPRWGGSSGANVLTF. CDR3 DNA: TGTGCCAGCTCACCACGTTGGGGGGGAAGCTCTGGGGCCAACGTCCTGACTTTC.